These 21 T cell receptor beta chains were all obtained from the same sample, sequenced in a study of cytomegalovirus exposure and HLA in healthy donors. 60 Vbeta and 13 Jbeta primers were used in PCR. Assay: immunoSEQ multiplex PCR; the TCRdb copy retains only in-frame clones and omits some. Among around 180,000 clones, almost 85% were seen once, and the ten largest hold 4% to 6%. Specimen: PBMCs. Receptors originate from a girl under 18 in good health and CMV-seropositive.

Written as DNA, the CDR3 is TGTGCCAGCAGGGCAGGGCGACCTGGAAACACCATATATTTT. Translation gives CASRAGRPGNTIYF. The chain combines TRBV6-5 with TRBJ1-3, with D possibly matching TRBD1 (5 bases). V lost 6 bases and J 2 bases, leaving 11 bases between the germline ends. This CDR3 contains 14 residues. In germline, CDR1 is MNHEY, CDR2 SVGAGI.

The rearrangement links TRBV5-4 to TRBJ1-6, with D perhaps TRBD1 (6 bases). The CDR3 extends over 14 amino acids. Germline V CDR1 and CDR2: SGHNT, YYREEE (reference sequence). V was trimmed by 3 bases and J by 7 bases, leaving 11 bases between them. Written as DNA, the CDR3 is TGTGCCAGCAGCTCGACAGGTCCCAATTCACCCCTCCACTTT. Translation: CASSSTGPNSPLHF.

This clone was picked up a small number of times. CDR3 coding DNA: TGTGCCAGAATACTCCCGGGGGGGCCCTATGGCTACACCTTC. Translating gives CARILPGGPYGYTF. The rearrangement uses TRBV19 and TRBJ1-2, with D perhaps matching TRBD1 (6 bases). The CDR3 contains 14 residues. V lost 9 bases, J lost 4 bases, and 18 bases lay in between. Germline loops: CDR1 LNHDA, CDR2 SQIVND (reference sequence).

The chain links TRBV21-1 to TRBJ2-7; whether TRBD2, the table's D call, matches the DNA was not checked. TRBV21-1 is listed as a pseudogene. The CDR3 runs 15 residues. CDR3 DNA: TGTGCCAGCAGCAAAGCGCCAGGACGGGGGTTGGAGCAGTACTTC. This gives the protein CASSKAPGRGLEQYF.

The chain is built from TRBV10-3 and TRBJ1-1, with D perhaps TRBD1 (5 bases). V was shortened by 1 base and J by 1 base, with 7 bases between the two germline ends. The CDR3 loop spans 14 amino acids. The germline gives CDR1 ENHRY, CDR2 SYGVKD. CDR3 DNA: TGTGCCATCAGTGAGTTGGGGCAGAACACTGAAGCTTTCTTT. It yields the protein CAISELGQNTEAFF.

This clone was seen only a few times. The chain links TRBV7-6 to TRBJ2-6, with TRBD1 matching over 12 bases. The CDR3 has 18 residues. Trimming took 2 bases from V and 2 from J; bases not matched to a gene: 4. CDR1 and CDR2 from the germline V gene are SGHVS and FNYEAQ. CDR3 amino acids: CASSLTGTGGAGANVLTF. Written as DNA, the CDR3 is TGTGCCAGCAGCTTAACGGGGACAGGGGGCGCTGGGGCCAACGTCCTGACTTTC. Based on the CDR3 plus reference TRBV7-6 and TRBJ2-6, the full variable domain is GAGVSQSPRYKVTKRGQDVALRCDPISGHVSLYWYRQALGQGPEFLTYFNYEAQQDKSGLPNDRFSAERPEGSISTLTIQRTEQRDSAMYRCASSLTGTGGAGANVLTFGAGSRLTVL.

This sequence joins TRBV5-6 and TRBJ1-4, with 9 bases aligning to TRBD1. Germline values: CDR1 SGHDT, CDR2 YYEEEE. The CDR3 runs to 14 residues. With V trimmed by 3 bases and J by 8 bases, 5 bases remained unmatched. The DNA for the CDR3 is TGTGCCAGCAGCTGGCCGGGACAGGGAGAAAAACTGTTTTTT. Amino acids: CASSWPGQGEKLFF. Full variable domain (missing parts from reference TRBV5-6 and TRBJ1-4): DAGVTQSPTHLIKTRGQQVTLRCSPKSGHDTVSWYQQALGQGPQFIFQYYEEEERQRGNFPDRFSGHQFPNYSSELNVNALLLGDSALYLCASSWPGQGEKLFFGSGTQLSVL.

The chain has TRBV18 and TRBJ2-1; D possibly corresponds to TRBD2 (6 bases). The V gene lost 3 bases and the J gene lost 0 bases, with 12 bases spanning the gap. Germline values: CDR1 KGHSH, CDR2 LQKENI. The CDR3 runs to 16 residues. The CDR3 DNA is TGTGCCAGCTCACCCCCTCGGGGGAGCTCCTACAATGAGCAGTTCTTC. It yields the protein CASSPPRGSSYNEQFF. Together with reference TRBV18 and TRBJ2-1, the CDR3 gives the full variable domain: NAGVMQNPRHLVRRRGQEARLRCSPMKGHSHVYWYRQLPEEGLKFMVYLQKENIIDESGMPKERFSAEFPKEGPSILRIQQVVRGDSAAYFCASSPPRGSSYNEQFFGPGTRLTVL.

The chain joins TRBV2 to TRBJ1-3, with D possibly TRBD1 on 5 matching bases. The length of the CDR3 is 14 residues. Trimming removed 6 bases at V and 0 bases at J, with 9 bases between. Germline V gene sequence: CDR1 SNHLY, CDR2 FYNNEI. CDR3 in amino acids: CASRTGGSGNTIYF. The CDR3 DNA sequence: TGTGCCAGCAGAACCGGGGGCTCTGGAAACACCATATATTTT.

This sequence joins TRBV19 and TRBJ2-7; 12 positions agree with TRBD1. This CDR3 contains 14 residues. The germline gives CDR1 LNHDA, CDR2 SQIVND (reference sequence). V trimming: 4 bases; J trimming: 5 bases; junction bases outside the gene matches: 3. Here the CDR3 reads CASSTGTGGDEQYF. CDR3 DNA sequence: TGTGCCAGTAGTACAGGGACAGGGGGCGACGAGCAGTACTTC.

The chain recombines TRBV9 with TRBJ2-1; 8 bases agree with TRBD2. The J segment lost 1 base and the V segment lost 3 bases, leaving 9 bases of the junction unmatched. The germline V gene encodes CDR1 SGDLS and CDR2 YYNGEE. CDR3 size: 17 residues. In DNA form, the CDR3 reads TGTGCCAGCAGCGGACCCCTCGGGGGGGTATCCTACAATGAGCAGTTCTTC. The encoded protein is CASSGPLGGVSYNEQFF.

V is TRBV6-1 and J is TRBJ1-5, with a weak D call TRBD1 (5 bases). V shed 0 bases and J shed 2 bases, with 14 bases lying between them. Per germline, CDR1 MNHNS and CDR2 SASEGT. The CDR3 contains 17 residues. The CDR3, as DNA: TGTGCCAGCAGTGAAGCGTGGGAGGGACGGCGCAATCAGCCCCAGCATTTT. This sequence encodes CASSEAWEGRRNQPQHF.

The J gene is TRBJ1-6, the V gene TRBV18; D ambiguous. The CDR3 runs to 15 residues. V dropped 1 base and J dropped 7 bases, with 11 bases sitting between them. Per the germline V gene, CDR1 is KGHSH and CDR2 is LQKENI. As DNA, the CDR3 is TGTGCCAGCTCACCACGGACTAGGCGCAATTCACCCCTCCACTTT. Translated: CASSPRTRRNSPLHF. Complete variable domain (other parts from reference TRBV18 and TRBJ1-6): NAGVMQNPRHLVRRRGQEARLRCSPMKGHSHVYWYRQLPEEGLKFMVYLQKENIIDESGMPKERFSAEFPKEGPSILRIQQVVRGDSAAYFCASSPRTRRNSPLHFGNGTRLTVT.

This chain connects TRBV5-5 to TRBJ2-3, with 10 bases aligning to TRBD1. J lost 4 bases, V lost 4 bases, and 12 bases had no gene match. CDR3 length equals 17 residues. CDR1 SGHKS and CDR2 YYEKEE come from the germline V gene (reference sequence). In nucleotides, the CDR3 is TGTGCCAGCAGCAGAATAGAGACAGGGGGCTTGGCAGATACGCAGTATTTT. Translated: CASSRIETGGLADTQYF.

The chain uses TRBV6-1 and TRBJ2-7; a possible D gene is TRBD1 (5 bases). Germline loops: CDR1 MNHNS, CDR2 SASEGT. The ends were cut back, 7 bases at V and 2 bases at J, with 9 bases in the middle. The CDR3 runs 12 residues. The CDR3 is CASNDRAYEQYF. The CDR3 coding sequence is TGTGCCAGCAACGACAGAGCCTACGAGCAGTACTTC.

The chain employs TRBV4-2 and TRBJ1-5; a possible D gene is TRBD1 (5 bases). Trimming took 0 bases from V and 6 from J, leaving 9 bases between them. Germline loops: CDR1 LGHNA, CDR2 YNFKEQ. The CDR3 loop spans 14 amino acids. In DNA form, the CDR3 reads TGTGCCAGCAGCCAAGACGGGGGGAGTCAGCCCCAGCATTTT. Amino acid sequence: CASSQDGGSQPQHF.

V is TRBV5-5 and J is TRBJ1-1; D is undetermined. Germline V gene sequence: CDR1 SGHKS, CDR2 YYEKEE (reference sequence). The CDR3 spans 13 residues. V lost 6 bases and J 3 bases, leaving 12 bases between the germline ends. The CDR3 bases are TGTGCCAGCAACTTTGGAGATTACACTGAAGCTTTCTTT. Translating it yields CASNFGDYTEAFF.

The chain couples TRBV18 to TRBJ1-2; 10 bases are a match to TRBD1. The CDR3 loop spans 14 amino acids. Germline values: CDR1 KGHSH, CDR2 LQKENI. The J segment lost 9 bases and the V segment lost 2 bases, leaving 6 bases of the junction unmatched. Here the CDR3 reads CASSPTGQGLSYTF. DNA for the CDR3: TGTGCCAGCTCACCAACGGGACAGGGGTTGAGCTACACCTTC.

V usage is TRBV4-1 and J usage is TRBJ1-4; D is unclear. Trimming cost V 4 bases and J 5 bases, with 14 bases left between them. This CDR3 is 15 amino acids long. The V gene's germline CDR1 is MGHRA and CDR2 YSYEKL. CDR3 coding DNA: TGCGCCAGCAGCCCTCGGGAGAACTTAAATGAAAAACTGTTTTTT. Protein product: CASSPRENLNEKLFF.

The chain carries TRBV5-5 and TRBJ1-5; 12 nucleotides agree with TRBD1. Per germline, CDR1 SGHKS and CDR2 YYEKEE (reference sequence). V lost 3 bases, J lost 6 bases, and 7 bases stayed unmatched. The CDR3 covers 16 residues. Here the CDR3 reads CASSSEGTGGRQPQHF. CDR3 sequence (DNA): TGTGCCAGCAGCTCCGAAGGGACAGGGGGCCGTCAGCCCCAGCATTTT.

V is TRBV9 and J is TRBJ2-7; TRBD1 is a possible D gene (6 bases). Trimming stripped 3 bases from V and 5 bases from J, with 15 bases between. CDR1 SGDLS and CDR2 YYNGEE come from the germline V gene. The CDR3 extends over 14 amino acids. The CDR3 loop is CASSGGDTPDEQYF. The DNA of the CDR3 is TGTGCCAGCAGCGGAGGGGACACACCGGACGAGCAGTACTTC.